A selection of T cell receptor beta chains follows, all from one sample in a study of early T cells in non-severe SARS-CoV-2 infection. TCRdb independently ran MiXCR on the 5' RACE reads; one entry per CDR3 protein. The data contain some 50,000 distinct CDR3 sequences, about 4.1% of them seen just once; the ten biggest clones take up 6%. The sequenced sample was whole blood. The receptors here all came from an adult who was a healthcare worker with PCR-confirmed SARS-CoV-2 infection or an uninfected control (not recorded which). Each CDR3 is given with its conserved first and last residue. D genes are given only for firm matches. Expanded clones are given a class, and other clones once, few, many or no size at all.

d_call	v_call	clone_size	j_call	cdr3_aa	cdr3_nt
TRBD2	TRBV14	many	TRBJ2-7	CASSQGARTSGSYEQYF	TGTGCCAGCAGCCAAGGGGCCCGGACTAGCGGATCCTACGAGCAGTACTTC
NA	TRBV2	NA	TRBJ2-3	CASIGDQVADTQYF	TGTGCCTCGATTGGTGACCAGGTCGCAGATACGCAGTATTTT
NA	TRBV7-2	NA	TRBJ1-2	CASSSSTANYGYTF	TGTGCCAGCAGCTCCTCGACCGCTAACTATGGCTACACCTTC
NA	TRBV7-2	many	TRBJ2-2	CASSLLGETGELFF	TGTGCCAGCAGCCTCCTGGGGGAGACCGGGGAGCTGTTTTTT
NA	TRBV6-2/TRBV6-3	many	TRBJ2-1	CASSDAGPTYNEQFF	TGTGCCAGCAGTGATGCGGGACCGACTTACAATGAGCAGTTCTTC
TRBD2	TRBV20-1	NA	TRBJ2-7	CSARTRGGDHEQYF	TGCAGTGCTAGGACCCGGGGGGGGGATCACGAGCAGTACTTC
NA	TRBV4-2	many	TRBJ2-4	CASSKSTGMGIQYF	TGTGCCAGCAGCAAGTCGACAGGAATGGGCATTCAGTACTTC
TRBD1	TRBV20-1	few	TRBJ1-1	CSAADPGQGAFF	TGCAGTGCTGCAGACCCGGGACAGGGGGCTTTCTTT
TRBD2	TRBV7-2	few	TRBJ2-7	CASSPILAGVEQYF	TGTGCCAGCAGCCCGATACTAGCGGGAGTCGAGCAGTACTTC
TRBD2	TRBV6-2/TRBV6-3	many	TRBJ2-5	CASTRTSGREETQYF	TGTGCCAGCACCAGGACTAGCGGGAGGGAAGAGACCCAGTACTTC
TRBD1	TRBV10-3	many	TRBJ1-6	CAIRAGTDNSPLHF	TGTGCCATCAGGGCCGGGACAGATAATTCACCCCTCCACTTT
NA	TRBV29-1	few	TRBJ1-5	CSVTIGGDNQPQHF	TGCAGCGTTACCATTGGGGGTGACAATCAGCCCCAGCATTTT
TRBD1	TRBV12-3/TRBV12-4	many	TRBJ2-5	CASSPRTGEGSTQYF	TGTGCCAGCAGTCCACGGACAGGGGAAGGTTCGACCCAGTACTTC
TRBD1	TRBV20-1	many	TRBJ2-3	CSAGQSRDRGPRSTDTQYF	TGCAGTGCTGGCCAGTCCCGGGACAGGGGGCCGCGTAGCACAGATACGCAGTATTTT